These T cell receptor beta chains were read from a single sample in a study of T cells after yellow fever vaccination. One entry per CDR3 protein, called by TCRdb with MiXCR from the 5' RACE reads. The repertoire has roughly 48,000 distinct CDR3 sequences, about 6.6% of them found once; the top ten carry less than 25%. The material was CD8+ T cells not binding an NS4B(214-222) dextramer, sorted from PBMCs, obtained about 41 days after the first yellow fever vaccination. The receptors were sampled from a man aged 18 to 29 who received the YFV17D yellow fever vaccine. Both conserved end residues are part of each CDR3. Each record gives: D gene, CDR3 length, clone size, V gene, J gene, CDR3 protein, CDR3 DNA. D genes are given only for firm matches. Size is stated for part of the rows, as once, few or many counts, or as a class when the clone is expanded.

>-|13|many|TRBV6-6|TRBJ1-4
CASRRGFREKLFF
TGTGCCAGCAGACGGGGGTTTCGGGAAAAACTGTTTTTT
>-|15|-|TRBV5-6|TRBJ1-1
CASSLVGGSNTEAFF
TGTGCCAGCAGCTTGGTGGGGGGATCGAACACTGAAGCTTTCTTT
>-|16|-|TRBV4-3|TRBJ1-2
CASSQVAARTNYGYTF
TGCGCCAGCAGCCAAGTAGCAGCCAGGACCAACTATGGCTACACCTTC
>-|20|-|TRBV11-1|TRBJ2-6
CASSLARWGAGPSGANVLTF
TGTGCCAGCAGCTTAGCGCGGTGGGGGGCAGGGCCCTCTGGGGCCAACGTCCTGACTTTC
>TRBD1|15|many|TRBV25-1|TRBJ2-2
CASAAGTGDTGELFF
TGTGCCAGCGCAGCCGGGACAGGGGACACCGGGGAGCTGTTTTTT
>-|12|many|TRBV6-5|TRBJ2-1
CASSYSYNEQFF
TGTGCCAGCAGTTACTCGTACAATGAGCAGTTCTTC
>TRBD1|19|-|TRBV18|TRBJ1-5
CASSPGGTALLGGNQPQHF
TGTGCCAGCTCACCCGGAGGGACAGCTCTCCTTGGGGGCAATCAGCCCCAGCATTTT
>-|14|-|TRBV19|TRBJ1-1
CASKSGGVNTEAFF
TGTGCCAGTAAATCTGGGGGTGTGAACACTGAAGCTTTCTTT
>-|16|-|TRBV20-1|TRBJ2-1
CSAPPLPAGGYNEQFF
TGCAGTGCCCCGCCCCTGCCAGCGGGCGGTTACAATGAGCAGTTCTTC
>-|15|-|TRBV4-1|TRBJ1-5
CASSPRHVSNQPQHF
TGCGCCAGCAGCCCCCGACACGTTAGCAATCAGCCCCAGCATTTT
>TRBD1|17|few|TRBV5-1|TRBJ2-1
CASSLGARGQGYNEQFF
TGCGCCAGCAGCTTGGGGGCAAGGGGACAGGGATACAATGAGCAGTTCTTC
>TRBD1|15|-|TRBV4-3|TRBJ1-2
CASSQDNRGSYGYTF
TGCGCCAGCAGCCAAGATAACAGGGGAAGCTATGGCTACACCTTC
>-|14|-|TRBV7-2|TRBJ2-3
CASSLDGTLDTQYF
TGTGCCAGCAGTCTGGACGGGACCCTTGATACGCAGTATTTT
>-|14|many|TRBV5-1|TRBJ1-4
CASSLGEPGEKLFF
TGCGCCAGCAGCCTCGGGGAGCCGGGTGAAAAACTGTTTTTT
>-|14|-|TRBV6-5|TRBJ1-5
CASSFLYSNQPQHF
TGTGCCAGCAGTTTCCTATATAGCAATCAGCCCCAGCATTTT
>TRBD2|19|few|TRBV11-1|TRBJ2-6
CASSLGRLAGISGANVLTF
TGTGCCAGCAGCTTGGGGCGACTAGCGGGAATCTCTGGGGCCAACGTCCTGACTTTC
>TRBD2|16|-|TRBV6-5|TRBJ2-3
CASSYGLRGGTDTQYF
TGTGCCAGCAGTTACGGGTTGCGGGGGGGCACAGATACGCAGTATTTT
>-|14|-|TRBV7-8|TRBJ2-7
CASSLGGRHYEQYF
TGTGCCAGCAGCTTAGGCGGACGGCACTACGAGCAGTACTTC
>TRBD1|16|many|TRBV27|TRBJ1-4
CASSSTLLGTGQKLFF
TGTGCCAGCAGTTCCACCCTTCTGGGGACAGGTCAGAAACTGTTTTTT
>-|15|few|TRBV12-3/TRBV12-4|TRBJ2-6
CASSPLGAGANVLTF
TGTGCCAGCAGTCCCTTGGGGGCTGGGGCCAACGTCCTGACTTTC
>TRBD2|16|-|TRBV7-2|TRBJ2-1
CASSSLAGGGYNEQFF
TGTGCCAGCAGCTCGTTAGCGGGGGGGGGCTACAATGAGCAGTTCTTC
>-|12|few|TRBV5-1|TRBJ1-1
CASSLVGTEAFF
TGCGCCAGCAGCTTGGTCGGCACTGAAGCTTTCTTT
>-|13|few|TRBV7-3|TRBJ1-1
CASSPWTALEAFF
TGTGCCAGCAGCCCGTGGACAGCCCTTGAAGCTTTCTTT
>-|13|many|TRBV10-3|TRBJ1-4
CAIRPGTGEKLFF
TGTGCCATCAGGCCGGGAACGGGGGAAAAACTGTTTTTT
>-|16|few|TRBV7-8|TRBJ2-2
CASSLSRRGNAGELFF
TGTGCCAGCAGCCTCAGTCGGAGGGGGAATGCCGGGGAGCTGTTTTTT
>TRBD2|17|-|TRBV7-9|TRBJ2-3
CAISPRIAGGSTDTQYF
TGTGCCATCAGCCCCCGAATAGCGGGGGGATCCACAGATACGCAGTATTTT
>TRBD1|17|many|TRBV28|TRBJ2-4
CASRDPGQGVSKNIQYF
TGTGCCAGCAGGGACCCGGGACAGGGGGTTTCCAAAAACATTCAGTACTTC
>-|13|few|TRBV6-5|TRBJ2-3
CASSSAIWGEQYF
TGTGCCAGCAGTTCCGCTATATGGGGGGAGCAGTATTTT
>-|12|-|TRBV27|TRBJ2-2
CASSLTGGELFF
TGTGCCAGCAGTTTAACGGGCGGGGAGCTGTTTTTT
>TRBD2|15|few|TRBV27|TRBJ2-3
CASTREGWSTDTQYF
TGTGCCAGCACTCGGGAGGGATGGAGCACAGATACGCAGTATTTT
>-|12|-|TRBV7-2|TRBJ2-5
CASSPQAETQYF
TGTGCCAGCAGCCCCCAGGCGGAGACCCAGTACTTC
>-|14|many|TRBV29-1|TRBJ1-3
CSVADPGQGNTIYF
TGCAGCGTTGCAGACCCAGGGCAAGGAAACACCATATATTTT
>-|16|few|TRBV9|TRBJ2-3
CASSVDLGRGTDTQYF
TGTGCCAGCAGCGTAGATTTGGGGCGCGGCACAGATACGCAGTATTTT
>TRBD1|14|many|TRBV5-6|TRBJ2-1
CASSWTGLTDEQFF
TGTGCCAGCAGCTGGACAGGCTTAACCGATGAGCAGTTCTTC
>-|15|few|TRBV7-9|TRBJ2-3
CASSLVTTGTDTQYF
TGTGCCAGCAGCTTAGTTACCACCGGCACAGATACGCAGTATTTT
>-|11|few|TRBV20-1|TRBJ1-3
CSEGAGNTIYF
TGCAGTGAAGGTGCCGGAAACACCATATATTTT
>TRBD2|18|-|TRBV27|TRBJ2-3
CASSSTSGGVFGTDTQYF
TGTGCCAGCAGTTCGACTAGCGGGGGGGTATTTGGCACAGATACGCAGTATTTT
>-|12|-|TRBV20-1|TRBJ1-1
CSVRGADTEAFF
TGCAGTGTCCGAGGGGCGGACACTGAAGCTTTCTTT
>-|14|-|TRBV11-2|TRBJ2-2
CARSQTRNTGELFF
TGTGCCAGAAGCCAAACAAGGAACACCGGGGAGCTGTTTTTT
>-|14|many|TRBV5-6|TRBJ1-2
CASSIDSGTYGYTF
TGTGCCAGCAGCATTGATTCAGGGACGTATGGCTACACCTTC
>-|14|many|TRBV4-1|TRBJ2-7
CASSLGQSSYEQYF
TGCGCCAGCAGCCTAGGACAGAGCTCCTACGAGCAGTACTTC
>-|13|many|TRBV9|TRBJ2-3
CASSSWTEDTQYF
TGTGCCAGCAGCTCCTGGACGGAAGATACGCAGTATTTT
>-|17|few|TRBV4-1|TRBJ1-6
CASSPYWDPRADSPLHF
TGCGCCAGCAGCCCATACTGGGACCCCCGAGCGGATTCACCCCTCCACTTT
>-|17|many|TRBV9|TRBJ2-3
CASSLPSQVPSTDTQYF
TGTGCCAGCAGCCTCCCGTCACAGGTACCTAGCACAGATACGCAGTATTTT
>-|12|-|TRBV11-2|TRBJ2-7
CASSAHLSEQYF
TGTGCCAGCAGCGCCCACCTGTCAGAGCAGTACTTC
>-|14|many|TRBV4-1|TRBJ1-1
CASSQAQIHQEAFF
TGCGCCAGCAGCCAAGCGCAAATACACCAGGAGGCTTTCTTT